This T cell receptor beta chain was identified in a study of T-cell reconstitution after alpha-beta-depleted transplantation in children. Looked up from germline, CDR1 is SGHRS and CDR2 is YFSETQ. This CDR3 has 14 amino acids. Trimming removed 0 bases from V and 9 bases from J; junction bases left unmatched: 5. A single count supports this clonotype. The TCRbeta library incorporated unique molecular identifiers. TCRdb fed the PCR reads into MiXCR, producing one record per CDR3 protein. The sample consists of around 190,000 distinct CDR3 sequences, about 6.6% of them appearing once. Source: PBMCs, taken before TCRalphabeta/CD19-depleted stem cell transplant. This TCR was sampled from a boy aged 2 to 9 with acute lymphoblastic leukemia, due to receive a stem cell transplant. The V call is TRBV5-1, the J call TRBJ2-1, with 8 nucleotides matching TRBD2. CDR3 protein: CASSLGGSGSEQFF. The CDR3 DNA reads as TGCGCCAGCAGCTTGGGAGGCAGCGGGAGTGAGCAGTTCTTC.